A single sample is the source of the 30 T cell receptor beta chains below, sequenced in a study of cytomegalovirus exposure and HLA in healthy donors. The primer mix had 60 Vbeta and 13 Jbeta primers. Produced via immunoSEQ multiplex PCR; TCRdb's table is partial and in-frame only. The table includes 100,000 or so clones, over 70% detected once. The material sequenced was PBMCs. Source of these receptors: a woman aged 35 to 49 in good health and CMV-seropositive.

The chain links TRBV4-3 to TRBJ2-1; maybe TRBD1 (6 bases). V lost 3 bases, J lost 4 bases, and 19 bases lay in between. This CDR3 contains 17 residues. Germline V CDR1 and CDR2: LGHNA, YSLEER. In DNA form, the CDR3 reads TGCGCCAGCAGCCAGGGGGCACCTTCGGAGTCATACAATGAGCAGTTCTTC. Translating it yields CASSQGAPSESYNEQFF.

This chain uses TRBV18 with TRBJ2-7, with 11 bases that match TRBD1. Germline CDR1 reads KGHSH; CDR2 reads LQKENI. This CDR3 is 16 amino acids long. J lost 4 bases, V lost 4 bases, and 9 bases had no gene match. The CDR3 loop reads CASSRGTGGIFYEQYF. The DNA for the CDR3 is TGTGCCAGCTCACGTGGGACAGGGGGAATTTTTTACGAGCAGTACTTC.

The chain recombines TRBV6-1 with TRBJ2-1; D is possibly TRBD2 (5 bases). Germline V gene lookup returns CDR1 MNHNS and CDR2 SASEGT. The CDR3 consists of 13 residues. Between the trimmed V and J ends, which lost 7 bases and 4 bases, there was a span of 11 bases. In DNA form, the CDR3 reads TGTGCCAGCACCCTACTAGGATACAATGAGCAGTTCTTC. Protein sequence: CASTLLGYNEQFF.

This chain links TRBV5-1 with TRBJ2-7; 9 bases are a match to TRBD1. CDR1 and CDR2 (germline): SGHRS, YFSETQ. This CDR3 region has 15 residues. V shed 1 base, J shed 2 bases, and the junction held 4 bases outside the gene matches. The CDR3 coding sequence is TGCGCCAGCAGCTTGTTGGGACAGGGTACCTACGAGCAGTACTTC. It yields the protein CASSLLGQGTYEQYF.

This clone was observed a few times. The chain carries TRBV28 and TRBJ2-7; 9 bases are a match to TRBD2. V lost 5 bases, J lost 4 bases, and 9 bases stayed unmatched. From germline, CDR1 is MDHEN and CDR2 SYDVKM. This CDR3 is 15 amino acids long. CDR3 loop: CASSIRTSVGYEQYF. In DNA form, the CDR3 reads TGTGCCAGCAGTATACGGACTAGCGTTGGGTACGAGCAGTACTTC.

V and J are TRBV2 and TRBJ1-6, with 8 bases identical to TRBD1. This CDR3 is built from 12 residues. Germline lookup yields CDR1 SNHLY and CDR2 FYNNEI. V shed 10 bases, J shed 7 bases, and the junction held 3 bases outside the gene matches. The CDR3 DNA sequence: TGTGCCACCGGGACAGGAAATTCACCCCTCCACTTT. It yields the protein CATGTGNSPLHF.

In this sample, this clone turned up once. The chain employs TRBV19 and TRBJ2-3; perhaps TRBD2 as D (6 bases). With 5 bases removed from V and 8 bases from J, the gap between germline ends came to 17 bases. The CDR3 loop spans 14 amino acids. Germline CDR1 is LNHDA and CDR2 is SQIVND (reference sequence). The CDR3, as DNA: TGTGCCAGTAGTGCATCAACGCCGGGGGTTACGCAGTATTTT. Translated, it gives CASSASTPGVTQYF.

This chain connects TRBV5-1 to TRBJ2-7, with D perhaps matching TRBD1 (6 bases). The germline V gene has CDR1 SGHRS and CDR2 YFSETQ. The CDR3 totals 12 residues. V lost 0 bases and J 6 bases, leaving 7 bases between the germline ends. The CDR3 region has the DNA TGCGCCAGCAGCTTGGAGACAGGCGAGCAGTACTTC. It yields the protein CASSLETGEQYF. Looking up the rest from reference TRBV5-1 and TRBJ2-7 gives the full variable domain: KAGVTQTPRYLIKTRGQQVTLSCSPISGHRSVSWYQQTPGQGLQFLFEYFSETQRNKGNFPGRFSGRQFSNSRSEMNVSTLELGDSALYLCASSLETGEQYFGPGTRLTVT.

The CDR3 sequence: CASSLGRSSGANVLTF. In DNA form, the CDR3 reads TGTGCCAGCAGCTTAGGCCGCAGCTCTGGGGCCAACGTCCTGACTTTC. V is TRBV11-3 and J is TRBJ2-6; the D is unclear. This CDR3 spans 16 amino acids. V lost 1 base to trimming and J lost 0 bases, with 7 bases between them. The germline gives CDR1 SGHNT, CDR2 YENEEA.

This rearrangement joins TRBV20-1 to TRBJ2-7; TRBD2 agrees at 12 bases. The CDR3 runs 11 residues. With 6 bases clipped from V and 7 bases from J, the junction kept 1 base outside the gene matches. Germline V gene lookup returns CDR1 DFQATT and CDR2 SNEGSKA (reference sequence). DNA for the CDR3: TGCAGTGCCGGACTAGCGGGGGAGCAGTACTTC. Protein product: CSAGLAGEQYF.

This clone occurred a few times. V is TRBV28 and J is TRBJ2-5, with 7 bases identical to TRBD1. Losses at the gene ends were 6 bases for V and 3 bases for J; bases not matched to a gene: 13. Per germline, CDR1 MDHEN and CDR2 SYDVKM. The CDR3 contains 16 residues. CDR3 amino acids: CASRSGGTVWKETQYF. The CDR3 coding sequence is TGTGCCAGCAGAAGTGGTGGGACAGTGTGGAAAGAGACCCAGTACTTC.

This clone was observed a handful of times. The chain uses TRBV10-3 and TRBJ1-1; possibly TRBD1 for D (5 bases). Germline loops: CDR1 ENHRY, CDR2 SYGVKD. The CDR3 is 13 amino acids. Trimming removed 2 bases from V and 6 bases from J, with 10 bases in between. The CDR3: CAISEPGFPEAFF. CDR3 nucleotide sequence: TGTGCCATCAGTGAGCCAGGGTTTCCTGAAGCTTTCTTT.

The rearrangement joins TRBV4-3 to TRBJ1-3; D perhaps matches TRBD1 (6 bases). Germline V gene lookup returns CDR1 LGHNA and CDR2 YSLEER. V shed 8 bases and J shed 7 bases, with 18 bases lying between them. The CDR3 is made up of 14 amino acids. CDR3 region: CASAALGGRNTIYF. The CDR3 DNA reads TGCGCCAGCGCCGCTCTGGGGGGGCGGAACACCATATATTTT.

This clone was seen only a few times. The CDR3 DNA reads TGTGCCAGCAGCTCCAGCGGTAGCACAGATACGCAGTATTTT. This codes for CASSSSGSTDTQYF. The chain has TRBV5-4 and TRBJ2-3; weak D call: TRBD2 (5 bases). This CDR3 has 14 amino acids. V lost 3 bases to trimming and J lost 0 bases, with 8 bases between them. The germline V gene encodes CDR1 SGHNT and CDR2 YYREEE (reference sequence).

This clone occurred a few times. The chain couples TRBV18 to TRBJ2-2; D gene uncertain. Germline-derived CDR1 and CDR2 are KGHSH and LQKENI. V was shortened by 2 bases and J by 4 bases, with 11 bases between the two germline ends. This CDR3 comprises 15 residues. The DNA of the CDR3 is TGTGCCAGCTCACCAAACTACGGTTTCACCGGGGAGCTGTTTTTT. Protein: CASSPNYGFTGELFF.

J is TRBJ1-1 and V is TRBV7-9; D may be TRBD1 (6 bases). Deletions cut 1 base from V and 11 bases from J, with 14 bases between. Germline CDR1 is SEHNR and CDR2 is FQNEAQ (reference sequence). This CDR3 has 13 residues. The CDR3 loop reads CASSLGGGRGAFF. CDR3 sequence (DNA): TGTGCCAGCAGCTTAGGCGGGGGGCGTGGGGCTTTCTTT.

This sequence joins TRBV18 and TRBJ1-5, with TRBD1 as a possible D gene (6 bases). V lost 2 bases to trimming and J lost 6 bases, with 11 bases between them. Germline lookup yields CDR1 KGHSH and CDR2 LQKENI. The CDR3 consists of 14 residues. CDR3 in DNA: TGTGCCAGCTCACCAATGGCGACAGGTCAGCCCCAGCATTTT. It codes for CASSPMATGQPQHF.

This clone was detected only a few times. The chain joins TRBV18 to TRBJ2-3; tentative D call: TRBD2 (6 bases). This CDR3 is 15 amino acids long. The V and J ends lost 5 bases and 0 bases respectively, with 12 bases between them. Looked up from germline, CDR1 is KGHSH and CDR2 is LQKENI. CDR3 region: CASSTSLTSTDTQYF. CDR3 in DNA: TGTGCCAGCTCAACTAGCCTAACTAGCACAGATACGCAGTATTTT.

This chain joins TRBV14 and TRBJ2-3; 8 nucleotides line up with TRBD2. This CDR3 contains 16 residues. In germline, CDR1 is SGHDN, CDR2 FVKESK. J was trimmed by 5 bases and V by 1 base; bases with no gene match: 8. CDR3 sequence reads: CASSQVRGREGDTQYF. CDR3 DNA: TGTGCCAGCAGCCAAGTGAGGGGACGGGAGGGAGATACGCAGTATTTT.

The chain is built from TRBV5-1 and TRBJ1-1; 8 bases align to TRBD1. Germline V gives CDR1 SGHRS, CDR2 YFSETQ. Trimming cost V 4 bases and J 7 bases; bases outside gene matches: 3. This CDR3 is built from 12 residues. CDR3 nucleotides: TGCGCCAGCAGCCTAGGACAGGGTGAAGCTTTCTTT. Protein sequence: CASSLGQGEAFF.

The CDR3 loop is CASSRGWEPDTQYF. The CDR3 coding sequence is TGTGCCAGCAGTAGGGGGTGGGAGCCAGATACGCAGTATTTT. The J gene is TRBJ2-3, the V gene TRBV7-9; D might be TRBD1 (6 bases). CDR3 length: 14 amino acids. Looked up from germline, CDR1 is SEHNR and CDR2 is FQNEAQ (reference sequence). Trimming shortened V by 6 bases and J by 4 bases, and 14 bases separated the two germline ends.

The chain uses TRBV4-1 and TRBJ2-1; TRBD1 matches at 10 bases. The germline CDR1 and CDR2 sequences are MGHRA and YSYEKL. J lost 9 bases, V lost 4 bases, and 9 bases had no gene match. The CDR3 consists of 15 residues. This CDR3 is CASSLAGTGDGEQFF. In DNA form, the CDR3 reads TGCGCCAGCAGCCTCGCCGGGACAGGGGACGGTGAGCAGTTCTTC.

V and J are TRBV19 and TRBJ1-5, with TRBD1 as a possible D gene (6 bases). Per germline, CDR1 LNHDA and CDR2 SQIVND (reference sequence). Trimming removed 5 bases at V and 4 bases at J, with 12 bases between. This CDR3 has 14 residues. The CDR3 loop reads CASSFFQGNQPQHF. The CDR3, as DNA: TGTGCCAGTAGTTTTTTCCAGGGGAATCAGCCCCAGCATTTT.

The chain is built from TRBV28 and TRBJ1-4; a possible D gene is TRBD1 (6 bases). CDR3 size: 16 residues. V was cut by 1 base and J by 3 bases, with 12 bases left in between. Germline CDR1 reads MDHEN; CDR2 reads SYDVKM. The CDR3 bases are TGTGCCAGCAGTTTATTCCGGACAGAGCCTAATGAAAAACTGTTTTTT. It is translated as CASSLFRTEPNEKLFF.

The DNA of the CDR3 is TGTGCCAGTAGTATAATAGGGACAGGGGGAAATCCCTCCTACGAGCAGTACTTC. Its protein product is CASSIIGTGGNPSYEQYF. J is TRBJ2-7 and V is TRBV19; 11 bases fit TRBD1. This CDR3 region has 18 residues. V shed 2 bases, J shed 0 bases, and the junction held 9 bases outside the gene matches. From germline, CDR1 is LNHDA and CDR2 SQIVND (reference sequence).

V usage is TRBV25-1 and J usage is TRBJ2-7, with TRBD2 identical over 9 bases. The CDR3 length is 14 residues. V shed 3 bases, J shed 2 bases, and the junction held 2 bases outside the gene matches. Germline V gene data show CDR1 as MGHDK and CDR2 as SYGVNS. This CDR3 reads CASSDSGGPYEQYF. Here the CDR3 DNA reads TGTGCCAGCAGTGATAGCGGGGGACCCTACGAGCAGTACTTC.

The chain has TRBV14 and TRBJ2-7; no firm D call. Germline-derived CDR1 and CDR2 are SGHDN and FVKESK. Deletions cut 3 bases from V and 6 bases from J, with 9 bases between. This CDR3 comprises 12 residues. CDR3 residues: CASSHTGFEQYF. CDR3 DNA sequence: TGTGCCAGCAGCCATACTGGTTTCGAGCAGTACTTC.

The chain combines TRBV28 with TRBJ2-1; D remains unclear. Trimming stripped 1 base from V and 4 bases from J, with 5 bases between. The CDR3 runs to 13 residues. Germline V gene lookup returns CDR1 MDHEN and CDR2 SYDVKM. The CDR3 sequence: CASSLSVYNEQFF. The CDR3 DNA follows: TGTGCCAGCAGTTTATCTGTTTACAATGAGCAGTTCTTC.

This CDR3 is CASSSWGQVNSPLHF. CDR3 DNA sequence: TGTGCCAGCAGCTCCTGGGGCCAGGTTAATTCACCCCTCCACTTT. V gene TRBV7-6 combines with J gene TRBJ1-6; D perhaps matches TRBD1 (5 bases). V was pared by 4 bases and J by 6 bases, with 13 bases between. Germline CDR1 reads SGHVS; CDR2 reads FNYEAQ. CDR3 length equals 15 residues.

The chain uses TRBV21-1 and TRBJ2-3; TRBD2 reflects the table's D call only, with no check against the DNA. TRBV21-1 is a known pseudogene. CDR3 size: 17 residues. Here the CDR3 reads CASSKELRVPHTDTQYF. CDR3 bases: TGTGCCAGCAGCAAAGAATTGAGGGTCCCACACACAGATACGCAGTATTTT.